This TCR beta chain came from a study of T cell repertoires in cytomegalovirus infection. On the study more broadly: HLA-B-restricted CMV epitopes that are well studied, plus recently identified HLA-C-restricted ones, were used by the study. Based on public TCR beta signatures, there were indications of CMV infection and of a matching HLA type. Study results and caveats: In two of eight donors, the top clonotype was HLA-C-restricted CMV-specific.

Note on this clonotype: Its matching antigen is unknown.

TCRdb reprocessed the reads via MiXCR and lists one record per CDR3 protein. The data hold roughly 500,000 distinct CDR3 sequences, with roughly a third observed a single time. This receptor was obtained from a human donor in good health (CMV status not recorded). Some clones in this sample may be carry-over from other donors' samples. The sample in question was cultured PBMCs, obtained from culture after CMV antigen stimulation.

For the CDR3, the DNA is TGTGCCAGTAGTATTATCGGCAGGAGGGAGACCCAGTACTTC. Translating it yields CASSIIGRRETQYF. V and J are TRBV19 and TRBJ2-5; D might be TRBD2 (5 bases). CDR1 and CDR2 (germline): LNHDA, SQIVND (reference sequence). V shed 3 bases and J shed 5 bases, with 13 bases lying between them. This CDR3 has 14 amino acids.